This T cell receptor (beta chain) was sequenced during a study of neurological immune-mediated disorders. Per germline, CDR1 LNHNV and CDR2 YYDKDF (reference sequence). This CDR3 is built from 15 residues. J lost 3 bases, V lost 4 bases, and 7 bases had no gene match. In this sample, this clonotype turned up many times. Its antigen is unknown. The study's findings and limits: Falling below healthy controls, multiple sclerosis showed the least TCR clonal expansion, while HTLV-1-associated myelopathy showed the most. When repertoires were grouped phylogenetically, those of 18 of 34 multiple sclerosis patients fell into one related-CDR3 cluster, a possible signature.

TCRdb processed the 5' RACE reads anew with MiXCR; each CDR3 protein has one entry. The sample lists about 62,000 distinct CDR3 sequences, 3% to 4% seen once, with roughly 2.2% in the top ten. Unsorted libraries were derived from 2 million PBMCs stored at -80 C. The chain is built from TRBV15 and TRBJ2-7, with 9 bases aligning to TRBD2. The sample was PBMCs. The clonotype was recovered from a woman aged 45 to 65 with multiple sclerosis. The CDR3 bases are TGTGCCACCAGCAAAAAGCGGGAGGCACTCTACGAGCAGTACTTC. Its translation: CATSKKREALYEQYF. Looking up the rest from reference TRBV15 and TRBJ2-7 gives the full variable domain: DAMVIQNPRYQVTQFGKPVTLSCSQTLNHNVMYWYQQKSSQAPKLLFHYYDKDFNNEADTPDNFQSRRPNTSFCFLDIRSPGLGDTAMYLCATSKKREALYEQYFGPGTRLTVT.